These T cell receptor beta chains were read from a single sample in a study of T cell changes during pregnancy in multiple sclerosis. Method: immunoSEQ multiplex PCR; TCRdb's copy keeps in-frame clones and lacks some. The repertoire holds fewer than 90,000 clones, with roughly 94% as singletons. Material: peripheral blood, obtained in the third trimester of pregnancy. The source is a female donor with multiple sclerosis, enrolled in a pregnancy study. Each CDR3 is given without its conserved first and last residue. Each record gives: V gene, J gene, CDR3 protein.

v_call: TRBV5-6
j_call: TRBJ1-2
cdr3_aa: ASSPGIGYT

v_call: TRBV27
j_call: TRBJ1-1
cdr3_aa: ASRFDRGTHTEAF

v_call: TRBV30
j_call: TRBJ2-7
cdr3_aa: AWSPGLASYEQY

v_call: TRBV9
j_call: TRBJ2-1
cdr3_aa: ASSVAGVNEQF

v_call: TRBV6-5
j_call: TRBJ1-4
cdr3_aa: ASSASGEKLF

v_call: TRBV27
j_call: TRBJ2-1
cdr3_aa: ASSFGAGVNNEQF

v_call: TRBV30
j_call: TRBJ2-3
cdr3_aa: AWSPSSTDTQY

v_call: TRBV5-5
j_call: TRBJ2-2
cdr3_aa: ASSLTGGAGTGELF

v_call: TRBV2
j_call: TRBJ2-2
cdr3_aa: ASKVRGGNTGELF

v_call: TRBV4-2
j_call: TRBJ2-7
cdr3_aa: ASSPWTSGNYEQY

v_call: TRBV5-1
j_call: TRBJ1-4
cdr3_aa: ASSLGDATGAKKLF

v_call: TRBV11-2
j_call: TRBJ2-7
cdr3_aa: ASSLAYRRHSYEQY

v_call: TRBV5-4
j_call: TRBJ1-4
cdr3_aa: ASSDPTGNAEKLF

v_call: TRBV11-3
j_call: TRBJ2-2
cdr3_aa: ASSPRTSGSGNTGELF

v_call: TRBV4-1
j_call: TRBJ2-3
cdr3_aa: ASSQTPGGAPDTQY

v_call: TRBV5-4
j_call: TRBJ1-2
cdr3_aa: ASSGGQAATYGYT

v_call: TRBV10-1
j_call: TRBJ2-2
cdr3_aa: ASRAAENTGELF